Listed here are 30 T cell receptor beta chains from one sample, sequenced in a study of STAT5B mutations in CD4+ large granular lymphocyte leukemia. This table comes from immunoSEQ multiplex PCR, and its TCRdb copy is limited to in-frame clones, with some not included. The table has some 30,000 clones, over 70% seen once. The sequenced sample consisted of CD4+ T cells from blood buffy coats. The receptor source for this set is a human donor in good health.

The chain recombines TRBV7-7 with TRBJ2-2; TRBD2 is a possible D gene (6 bases). Looked up from germline, CDR1 is SSHAT and CDR2 is FNYEAQ (reference sequence). This CDR3 region has 15 residues. V lost 5 bases and J 1 base, leaving 11 bases between the germline ends. As DNA, the CDR3 is TGTGCCAGCAGCGGAGTGGGACTGAACACCGGGGAGCTGTTTTTT. It translates to CASSGVGLNTGELFF.

This chain links TRBV7-9 with TRBJ1-5; D is uncertain. Germline CDR1 and CDR2: SEHNR and FQNEAQ (reference sequence). The CDR3 totals 17 residues. Deletions cut 2 bases from V and 0 bases from J, with 14 bases between. The CDR3 loop reads CASSLFFLPYSNQPQHF. CDR3 in DNA: TGTGCCAGCAGCTTATTTTTTCTACCTTATAGCAATCAGCCCCAGCATTTT.

This clone was seen once. The rearrangement links TRBV28 to TRBJ2-7; D perhaps matches TRBD1 (6 bases). Germline V gene sequence: CDR1 MDHEN, CDR2 SYDVKM. Trimming left V 11 bases short and J 3 bases short, with 20 bases between. This CDR3 has 14 amino acids. CDR3 nucleotides: TGTGCCGGATCCTCCTTGACAGGCGTCTACGAGCAGTACTTC. It yields the protein CAGSSLTGVYEQYF. The full variable domain, with the rest looked up from reference TRBV28 and TRBJ2-7, is DVKVTQSSRYLVKRTGEKVFLECVQDMDHENMFWYRQDPGLGLRLIYFSYDVKMKEKGDIPEGYSVSREKKERFSLILESASTNQTSMYLCAGSSLTGVYEQYFGPGTRLTVT.

In this sample, this clone turned up once. This rearrangement joins TRBV15 to TRBJ2-3; 10 nucleotides match TRBD1. J lost 2 bases, V lost 0 bases, and 2 bases had no gene match. The CDR3 spans 16 residues. The germline CDR1 and CDR2 sequences are LNHNV and YYDKDF (reference sequence). CDR3 in DNA: TGTGCCACCAGCAGAGAGGACAGGGGGTTCACAGATACGCAGTATTTT. This encodes CATSREDRGFTDTQYF.

This chain connects TRBV5-8 to TRBJ2-7; 8 bases fit TRBD1. Germline lookup yields CDR1 SGHTS and CDR2 YDEGEE. J lost 6 bases, V lost 5 bases, and 16 bases had no gene match. This CDR3 spans 16 amino acids. The CDR3 loop reads CASRRFGQGGISEQYF. CDR3 nucleotides: TGTGCCAGCAGACGATTTGGACAGGGTGGAATCTCCGAGCAGTACTTC.

The CDR3 DNA reads as TGTGCCAGCAGCTTAATCGGGACTAGCGGGGGCACCGGGGAGCTGTTTTTT. Translation: CASSLIGTSGGTGELFF. The chain joins TRBV7-6 to TRBJ2-2; 14 positions match TRBD2. This CDR3 is built from 17 residues. Germline V CDR1 and CDR2: SGHVS, FNYEAQ. V shed 2 bases and J 4 bases; nucleotides not matched to a gene: 3. Variable domain in full (rest from reference TRBV7-6 and TRBJ2-2): GAGVSQSPRYKVTKRGQDVALRCDPISGHVSLYWYRQALGQGPEFLTYFNYEAQQDKSGLPNDRFSAERPEGSISTLTIQRTEQRDSAMYRCASSLIGTSGGTGELFFGEGSRLTVL.

The genes are TRBV9 and TRBJ2-3, with 9 bases that match TRBD1. The junction had 10 bases not matched to a gene; V was cut back by 3 bases and J by 5 bases. Germline CDR1 is SGDLS and CDR2 is YYNGEE. The CDR3 contains 16 residues. CDR3: CASSALGTGLGDTQYF. The DNA of the CDR3 is TGTGCCAGCAGCGCCCTTGGGACAGGGCTGGGAGATACGCAGTATTTT.

V usage is TRBV12-5 and J usage is TRBJ1-4; D is ambiguous. The CDR3 is 14 residues long. Germline V CDR1 and CDR2: LGHNT, FRNRAP. V dropped 7 bases and J dropped 3 bases, with 12 bases sitting between them. CDR3 sequence reads: CASASNSPNEKLFF. The CDR3, as DNA: TGTGCTAGTGCTAGCAATTCCCCTAATGAAAAACTGTTTTTT. Full variable domain (remainder filled in from reference TRBV12-5 and TRBJ1-4): DARVTQTPRHKVTEMGQEVTMRCQPILGHNTVFWYRQTMMQGLELLAYFRNRAPLDDSGMPKDRFSAEMPDATLATLKIQPSEPRDSAVYFCASASNSPNEKLFFGSGTQLSVL.

V gene TRBV28 combines with J gene TRBJ1-3; 8 nucleotides match TRBD1. The germline V gene has CDR1 MDHEN and CDR2 SYDVKM. Trimming cost V 3 bases and J 0 bases; bases outside gene matches: 10. The CDR3 is made up of 18 amino acids. CDR3: CASSLGGRGRSSGNTIYF. For the CDR3, the DNA is TGTGCCAGCAGTTTGGGCGGCAGGGGGCGCAGCTCTGGAAACACCATATATTTT.

The chain uses TRBV6-1 and TRBJ2-1, with a tentative D call TRBD2 (7 bases). From germline, CDR1 is MNHNS and CDR2 SASEGT. Trimming took off 6 bases at V and 12 bases at J, with 15 bases between the two ends. This CDR3 region has 12 residues. The CDR3 is CASRDRLAMQFF. The CDR3 nucleotides read TGTGCCAGCAGGGACAGACTAGCTATGCAGTTCTTC.

The chain is built from TRBV18 and TRBJ1-4; 12 nucleotides match TRBD1. This CDR3 has 17 residues. In germline, CDR1 is KGHSH, CDR2 LQKENI. V lost 3 bases and J lost 8; bases outside the gene matches: 10. This CDR3 reads CASSPKGTGGAEEKLFF. DNA of the CDR3: TGTGCCAGCTCACCCAAGGGGACAGGGGGCGCCGAGGAAAAACTGTTTTTT.

This clone came up once. The V and J genes are TRBV6-6 and TRBJ2-1, with 13 bases that match TRBD2. The germline V gene has CDR1 MNHNY and CDR2 SVGAGI (reference sequence). V was clipped by 5 bases and J by 6 bases; unmatched bases: 4. The CDR3 extends over 15 amino acids. The CDR3 loop is CASSRTSGSSNEQFF. For the CDR3, the DNA is TGTGCCAGCAGTAGGACTAGCGGGAGCTCCAATGAGCAGTTCTTC.

The chain carries TRBV28 and TRBJ2-2; 9 bases are shared with TRBD2. The length of the CDR3 is 15 residues. Unmatched junction bases numbered 6, after V lost 2 bases and J lost 8 bases. Germline assignment: CDR1 MDHEN and CDR2 SYDVKM. The CDR3 DNA sequence: TGTGCCAGCAGTTTAGCGGGGGGGCCCCAAGGGGAGCTGTTTTTT. Encoded protein: CASSLAGGPQGELFF. Based on the CDR3 plus reference TRBV28 and TRBJ2-2, the full variable domain is DVKVTQSSRYLVKRTGEKVFLECVQDMDHENMFWYRQDPGLGLRLIYFSYDVKMKEKGDIPEGYSVSREKKERFSLILESASTNQTSMYLCASSLAGGPQGELFFGEGSRLTVL.

A word on this clone: In the same sample, other DNA sequences code for this CDR3. The chain joins TRBV19 to TRBJ1-1; 9 bases line up with TRBD1. This CDR3 is 15 amino acids long. V was pared by 5 bases and J by 3 bases, with 7 bases of the junction left unmatched. Germline V gene data show CDR1 as LNHDA and CDR2 as SQIVND (reference sequence). This CDR3 is CASSSGDREYTEAFF. CDR3 sequence (DNA): TGTGCCAGTAGTTCGGGGGACAGGGAATACACTGAAGCTTTCTTT.

This clone has a handful of counts. The chain carries TRBV4-2 and TRBJ1-1, with D perhaps matching TRBD1 (6 bases). Trimming took off 4 bases at V and 0 bases at J, with 12 bases between the two ends. The CDR3 contains 15 residues. Germline V gene lookup returns CDR1 LGHNA and CDR2 YNFKEQ. CDR3 residues: CASSPRTDLNTEAFF. The CDR3 DNA reads TGTGCCAGCAGCCCTCGGACAGATCTGAACACTGAAGCTTTCTTT.

This clone has just one count. The chain carries TRBV5-1 and TRBJ2-1; 10 nucleotides match TRBD2. The V gene end was trimmed by 5 bases and the J gene end by 4 bases; junction bases not matched to a gene: 6. Germline-derived CDR1 and CDR2 are SGHRS and YFSETQ. The length of the CDR3 is 15 residues. The CDR3 sequence is CASSQTSGIYNEQFF. CDR3 DNA: TGCGCCAGCAGTCAAACTAGCGGGATTTACAATGAGCAGTTCTTC.

This clone has only a few counts. The chain carries TRBV30 and TRBJ1-2; D remains unclear. The CDR3 covers 15 residues. Germline V lookup: CDR1 GTSNPN, CDR2 SVGIG (reference sequence). V lost 0 bases and J lost 4, with 15 bases in between. The CDR3 DNA is TGTGCCTGGAGTGTAGGGCTTTCCTCCAGCTATGGCTACACCTTC. Translated: CAWSVGLSSSYGYTF. The full variable domain, with the rest looked up from reference TRBV30 and TRBJ1-2, is SQTIHQWPATLVQPVGSPLSLECTVEGTSNPNLYWYRQAAGRGLQLLFYSVGIGQISSEVPQNLSASRPQDRQFILSSKKLLLSDSGFYLCAWSVGLSSSYGYTFGSGTRLTVV.

This chain links TRBV5-5 with TRBJ1-1; D not certain. V lost 0 bases and J lost 1, with 7 bases in between. Germline V CDR1 and CDR2: SGHKS, YYEKEE (reference sequence). CDR3 length: 14 amino acids. The CDR3 protein is CASSLAFANTEAFF. CDR3 in DNA: TGTGCCAGCAGCTTGGCTTTTGCGAACACTGAAGCTTTCTTT.

This chain uses TRBV29-1 with TRBJ1-1; 7 bases fit TRBD1. CDR3 length: 12 residues. V dropped 8 bases and J dropped 8; count of bases not matched to a gene: 11. CDR1 is SQVTM, CDR2 ANQGSEA, per germline. The CDR3 DNA follows: TGCAGCCACGGGACAGCTGGGGGGGAAGCTTTCTTT. This codes for CSHGTAGGEAFF. The full variable domain, in which reference TRBV29-1 and TRBJ1-1 provide the parts outside the CDR3, is SAVISQKPSRDICQRGTSLTIQCQVDSQVTMMFWYRQQPGQSLTLIATANQGSEATYESGFVIDKFPISRPNLTFSTLTVSNMSPEDSSIYLCSHGTAGGEAFFGQGTRLTVV.

The J gene is TRBJ1-1, the V gene TRBV21-1; the listed D gene, TRBD1, was not tested against the DNA. TRBV21-1 is a pseudogene. The CDR3 has 18 amino acids. CDR3 sequence: CASSTNPQPGMENTEAFF. CDR3 bases: TGTGCCAGCAGCACAAATCCCCAACCAGGGATGGAGAACACTGAAGCTTTCTTT.

In its sample, this clone was seen once. The V call is TRBV7-3, the J call TRBJ2-3; D is uncertain. Trimming took off 3 bases at V and 0 bases at J, with 7 bases between the two ends. The CDR3 has 14 amino acids. Per the germline V gene, CDR1 is SGHTA and CDR2 is FQGTGA. The CDR3 loop reads CASSLMGSTDTQYF. CDR3 sequence (DNA): TGTGCCAGCAGCTTGATGGGAAGCACAGATACGCAGTATTTT.

V is TRBV10-3 and J is TRBJ1-3; D is uncertain. V was clipped by 3 bases and J by 3 bases, with 9 bases between them. This CDR3 contains 14 residues. Germline CDR1 is ENHRY and CDR2 is SYGVKD. The chain's CDR3 is CAISEDNSGNTIYF. The DNA of the CDR3 is TGTGCCATCAGTGAAGATAACAGTGGAAACACCATATATTTT.

This chain connects TRBV28 to TRBJ2-5, with TRBD2 matching 9 bases. The J call may be faulty, since TRBJ2-7 better matches the DNA end. This CDR3 is 15 amino acids long. CDR1 MDHEN and CDR2 SYDVKM come from the germline V gene. In nucleotides, the CDR3 is TGTGCCAGCAGCCGTAAGGGGACTAGCATACACGAGCAGTACTTC. Translated, it gives CASSRKGTSIHEQYF.

V is TRBV5-1 and J is TRBJ2-7, with 9 bases fitting TRBD1. The CDR3 is made up of 17 amino acids. The J segment lost 0 bases and the V segment lost 4 bases, leaving 11 bases of the junction unmatched. The germline V gene has CDR1 SGHRS and CDR2 YFSETQ. CDR3 protein: CASSPSITGGSSYEQYF. In DNA form, the CDR3 reads TGCGCCAGCAGCCCCTCCATTACAGGGGGCAGCTCCTACGAGCAGTACTTC.

The chain couples TRBV14 to TRBJ2-1; 8 bases fit TRBD2. Germline lookup yields CDR1 SGHDN and CDR2 FVKESK. The CDR3 runs 15 residues. The junction had 5 bases not matched to a gene; V was cut back by 5 bases and J by 2 bases. The DNA of the CDR3 is TGTGCCAGCAGCGTCTCGGGGGGGACCTACAATGAGCAGTTCTTC. Protein sequence: CASSVSGGTYNEQFF.

The J gene is TRBJ2-4, the V gene TRBV29-1; 8 nucleotides agree with TRBD2. The V segment lost 5 bases and the J segment 1 base; nucleotides outside the gene matches: 7. The CDR3 contains 15 residues. Germline V gene lookup returns CDR1 SQVTM and CDR2 ANQGSEA. The CDR3 region is CSVTLTGGAKNIQYF. CDR3 sequence (DNA): TGCAGCGTTACCCTTACGGGGGGGGCCAAAAACATTCAGTACTTC.

V usage is TRBV19 and J usage is TRBJ1-1, with 7 bases identical to TRBD1. The CDR3 is 15 amino acids. The V gene's germline CDR1 is LNHDA and CDR2 SQIVND (reference sequence). V dropped 4 bases and J dropped 5; count of bases not matched to a gene: 10. The CDR3 DNA sequence: TGTGCCAGTAGTAGAGGGGGCGATCGGGGTACTGAAGCTTTCTTT. Translating it yields CASSRGGDRGTEAFF.

The chain's CDR3 is CASSITGVSVLTF. CDR3 DNA sequence: TGTGCCAGCAGCATCACTGGGGTTAGCGTCCTGACTTTC. The genes are TRBV7-2 and TRBJ2-6; D gene ambiguous. The germline V gene encodes CDR1 SGHTA and CDR2 FQGNSA. V lost 5 bases and J lost 12, with 14 bases in between. The CDR3 extends over 13 amino acids.

J is TRBJ1-2 and V is TRBV28; D uncertain. In germline, CDR1 is MDHEN, CDR2 SYDVKM. Trimming cost V 3 bases and J 4 bases, with 9 bases left between them. The length of the CDR3 is 13 residues. The CDR3 DNA is TGTGCCAGCAGTTTGACCGGATCCTATGGCTACACCTTC. Amino acids: CASSLTGSYGYTF.

The V and J genes are TRBV11-1 and TRBJ2-2, with 10 bases aligning to TRBD1. The V segment lost 10 bases and the J segment 3 bases; nucleotides outside the gene matches: 11. Germline CDR1 SGHAT, CDR2 FQDESV (reference sequence). This CDR3 has 16 residues. In DNA form, the CDR3 reads TGTGCCACCGAGGCCCGGGACAGGGGAGACACCGGGGAGCTGTTTTTT. Amino acid sequence: CATEARDRGDTGELFF.